The 25 T cell receptor beta chains below were found in one sample sequenced in a study of T cell clones after liver transplantation. Assay: immunoSEQ multiplex PCR; the TCRdb copy retains only in-frame clones and omits some. The repertoire consists of more than 15,000 clones, with about 87% occurring once and the leading ten covering 13%. The starting material was CD8+ T cells from blood, obtained before liver transplant. The receptor set was obtained from a human donor who received a liver transplant.

By share, this clone counts as large. The V call is TRBV5-6, the J call TRBJ2-7, with D possibly being TRBD1 or TRBD2 (6 bases each). Looked up from germline, CDR1 is SGHDT and CDR2 is YYEEEE. This CDR3 comprises 15 residues. Trimming cost V 1 base and J 1 base, with 12 bases left between them. The CDR3 DNA reads TGTGCCAGCAGCTTGCGGGGGCCTATGTCCTACGAGCAGTACTTC. Translation: CASSLRGPMSYEQYF.

This chain links TRBV4-1 with TRBJ2-7; D is ambiguous. The germline gives CDR1 MGHRA, CDR2 YSYEKL. This CDR3 is built from 13 residues. V was pared by 1 base and J by 7 bases, with 11 bases between. The CDR3 sequence is CASSQGNSGEQYF. The DNA of the CDR3 is TGCGCCAGCAGCCAAGGGAACTCCGGGGAGCAGTACTTC.

The rearrangement links TRBV27 to TRBJ2-1; tentatively, D is TRBD1 (5 bases). This CDR3 region has 13 residues. V was trimmed by 5 bases and J by 2 bases, leaving 7 bases between them. Germline V gives CDR1 MNHEY, CDR2 SMNVEV (reference sequence). CDR3 protein: CASSLDTYNEQFF. In nucleotides, the CDR3 is TGTGCCAGCAGTCTGGACACCTACAATGAGCAGTTCTTC.

The chain combines TRBV11-2 with TRBJ2-7; D might be TRBD1 (8 bases). V was cut by 4 bases and J by 6 bases, with 16 bases left in between. This CDR3 comprises 14 residues. From germline, CDR1 is SGHAT and CDR2 FQNNGV. The CDR3 DNA reads TGTGCCAGCAGCTCAATACAGGGGGGGGTCGAGCAGTACTTC. This sequence encodes CASSSIQGGVEQYF.

The V and J genes are TRBV25-1 and TRBJ2-1, with D perhaps matching TRBD2 (6 bases). The CDR3 is made up of 12 amino acids. The V gene's germline CDR1 is MGHDK and CDR2 SYGVNS. Between the trimmed V and J ends, which lost 1 base and 8 bases, there was a span of 6 bases. CDR3 protein: CASSEWGDEQFF. CDR3 nucleotides: TGTGCCAGCAGTGAATGGGGGGATGAGCAGTTCTTC.

The chain combines TRBV7-9 with TRBJ2-7; D possibly corresponds to TRBD1 (5 bases). The CDR3 extends over 17 amino acids. The germline V gene has CDR1 SEHNR and CDR2 FQNEAQ (reference sequence). V dropped 1 base and J dropped 2 bases, with 18 bases sitting between them. CDR3 in DNA: TGTGCCAGCAGCTTAGTCGGCGCGACAGCTAATACCTACGAGCAGTACTTC. This translates into CASSLVGATANTYEQYF.

This clone was observed a single time. This chain connects TRBV6-1 to TRBJ2-1; 9 bases fit TRBD2. The CDR3 runs 15 residues. Germline-derived CDR1 and CDR2 are MNHNS and SASEGT. The V gene end was trimmed by 3 bases and the J gene end by 4 bases; junction bases not matched to a gene: 4. The CDR3 DNA sequence: TGTGCCAGCAGTGATGGACTAGCGCCGTACAATGAGCAGTTCTTC. It codes for CASSDGLAPYNEQFF.

The chain links TRBV27 to TRBJ2-7, with 10 positions matching TRBD2. CDR1 is MNHEY and CDR2 is SMNVEV in the germline V gene (reference sequence). The CDR3 contains 15 residues. The junction had 8 bases not matched to a gene; V was cut back by 4 bases and J by 5 bases. CDR3 nucleotide sequence: TGTGCCAGCAGTTGGGCTAGCGGGAGATCCCACGAGCAGTACTTC. Encoded protein: CASSWASGRSHEQYF.

The rearrangement uses TRBV9 and TRBJ2-1; TRBD2 agrees at 8 bases. The V segment lost 3 bases and the J segment 2 bases; nucleotides outside the gene matches: 4. CDR3 length equals 15 residues. Germline assignment: CDR1 SGDLS and CDR2 YYNGEE. In DNA form, the CDR3 reads TGTGCCAGCAGCGAAGGCGGGAGGACCTACAATGAGCAGTTCTTC. Residues: CASSEGGRTYNEQFF.

This chain uses TRBV18 with TRBJ2-1; 8 bases align to TRBD1. The junction had 11 bases not matched to a gene; V was cut back by 6 bases and J by 4 bases. The CDR3 covers 16 residues. Germline V gives CDR1 KGHSH, CDR2 LQKENI. The CDR3 reads CASSTSRTGFYNEQFF. The CDR3 DNA is TGTGCCAGCTCTACCAGTAGGACAGGGTTTTACAATGAGCAGTTCTTC.

This chain connects TRBV19 to TRBJ2-4; D could derive from TRBD1 or TRBD2 (6 bases each). Trimming removed 7 bases from V and 1 base from J, with 11 bases in between. The CDR3 totals 14 residues. The germline CDR1 and CDR2 sequences are LNHDA and SQIVND (reference sequence). The CDR3 sequence: CASIGGGAKNIQYF. CDR3 DNA: TGTGCCAGTATCGGAGGGGGGGCCAAAAACATTCAGTACTTC.

Only one count was recorded for this clone. The chain has TRBV28 and TRBJ1-1; D possibly corresponds to TRBD1 (5 bases). CDR1 MDHEN and CDR2 SYDVKM come from the germline V gene. CDR3 length: 13 residues. The ends were cut back, 3 bases at V and 4 bases at J, with 9 bases in the middle. Written as DNA, the CDR3 is TGTGCCAGCAGTTTCGGGGGTAGCACTGAAGCTTTCTTT. Residues: CASSFGGSTEAFF.

CDR3 loop: CATSRIPGGNEQFF. The CDR3 DNA is TGTGCCACCAGCAGAATACCGGGGGGCAATGAGCAGTTCTTC. The V call is TRBV15, the J call TRBJ2-1; 7 bases map to TRBD2. CDR3 length: 14 amino acids. Germline-derived CDR1 and CDR2 are LNHNV and YYDKDF (reference sequence). Trimming took 2 bases from V and 6 from J; bases not matched to a gene: 4.

V and J are TRBV6-5 and TRBJ1-1; 8 bases line up with TRBD1. This CDR3 has 16 residues. With 3 bases clipped from V and 1 base from J, the junction kept 7 bases outside the gene matches. Germline lookup yields CDR1 MNHEY and CDR2 SVGAGI. The CDR3 here is CASSYLATGGNTEAFF. CDR3 sequence (DNA): TGTGCCAGCAGTTATTTGGCTACAGGGGGGAACACTGAAGCTTTCTTT.

The V and J genes are TRBV19 and TRBJ2-7; no clear D. CDR1 and CDR2 from the germline V gene are LNHDA and SQIVND (reference sequence). V was shortened by 4 bases and J by 3 bases, with 4 bases between the two germline ends. This CDR3 spans 11 amino acids. CDR3 sequence reads: CASSNFYEQYF. In DNA form, the CDR3 reads TGTGCCAGTAGTAACTTCTACGAGCAGTACTTC.

The chain has TRBV4-3 and TRBJ2-1; 7 bases are shared with TRBD1. This CDR3 comprises 14 residues. The trim removed 1 base at V and 7 bases at J, leaving 4 bases unmatched. CDR1 is LGHNA and CDR2 is YSLEER in the germline V gene. In DNA form, the CDR3 reads TGCGCCAGCAGCCAAGGCAGGGGGTGGAATGAGCAGTTCTTC. Its translation: CASSQGRGWNEQFF.

The CDR3 region is CASSSRTVSNTEAFF. CDR3 nucleotide sequence: TGTGCCAGCAGCTCCCGGACAGTTTCGAACACTGAAGCTTTCTTT. The gene calls are TRBV7-8 and TRBJ1-1, with D perhaps TRBD1 (6 bases). The CDR3 runs to 15 residues. Germline V CDR1 and CDR2: SGHVS, FQNEAQ. Trimming pared 4 bases from V and 1 base from J, leaving 13 bases between.

This sequence joins TRBV19 and TRBJ1-5; D ambiguous. The V end lost 9 bases, the J end lost 6 bases, and 9 bases lay between the germline ends. CDR1 and CDR2 from the germline V gene are LNHDA and SQIVND (reference sequence). The CDR3 is 11 residues long. CDR3 amino acids: CASSSGQPQHF. Here the CDR3 DNA reads TGTGCCAGCTCTTCGGGTCAGCCCCAGCATTTT. Full variable domain (rest looked up from reference TRBV19 and TRBJ1-5): DGGITQSPKYLFRKEGQNVTLSCEQNLNHDAMYWYRQDPGQGLRLIYYSQIVNDFQKGDIAEGYSVSREKKESFPLTVTSAQKNPTAFYLCASSSGQPQHFGDGTRLSIL.

V usage is TRBV7-3 and J usage is TRBJ2-2; D not resolved. V gave up 4 bases and J gave up 7 bases, with 10 bases separating them. CDR1 is SGHTA, CDR2 FQGTGA, per germline. This CDR3 spans 13 amino acids. The CDR3 DNA reads as TGTGCCAGCAGCTCACCCCTTGGCGGGGAGCTGTTTTTT. Amino acids: CASSSPLGGELFF.

The chain links TRBV7-9 to TRBJ2-7, with D hard to call. The CDR3 extends over 12 amino acids. V was trimmed by 0 bases and J by 5 bases, leaving 5 bases between them. The germline gives CDR1 SEHNR, CDR2 FQNEAQ (reference sequence). Here the CDR3 reads CASSLAVHEQYF. CDR3 nucleotides: TGTGCCAGCAGCTTAGCTGTACACGAGCAGTACTTC. Based on the CDR3 plus reference TRBV7-9 and TRBJ2-7, the full variable domain is DTGVSQNPRHKITKRGQNVTFRCDPISEHNRLYWYRQTLGQGPEFLTYFQNEAQLEKSRLLSDRFSAERPKGSFSTLEIQRTEQGDSAMYLCASSLAVHEQYFGPGTRLTVT.

The V call is TRBV5-4, the J call TRBJ2-7; 10 bases are a match to TRBD1. The V and J ends lost 4 bases and 2 bases, in that order; junction bases with no gene match: 3. CDR3 length: 14 residues. Germline CDR1 SGHNT, CDR2 YYREEE (reference sequence). In DNA form, the CDR3 reads TGTGCCAGCAGCAGAGACAGGGGGCCCTACGAGCAGTACTTC. The encoded protein is CASSRDRGPYEQYF.

The chain is built from TRBV27 and TRBJ1-5, with D uncertain. Germline V gives CDR1 MNHEY, CDR2 SMNVEV (reference sequence). This CDR3 spans 14 amino acids. V lost 3 bases to trimming and J lost 5 bases, with 11 bases between them. CDR3 in DNA: TGTGCCAGCAGTTTTTCGCACGGAGATCAGCCCCAGCATTTT. Protein sequence: CASSFSHGDQPQHF.

V is TRBV19 and J is TRBJ1-2; maybe TRBD1 (6 bases). Trimming removed 5 bases at V and 4 bases at J, with 8 bases between. This CDR3 has 12 residues. The germline CDR1 and CDR2 sequences are LNHDA and SQIVND (reference sequence). The chain's CDR3 is CASSWTAYGYTF. CDR3 DNA sequence: TGTGCCAGTAGTTGGACAGCCTATGGCTACACCTTC.

This clone has just one count. V and J are TRBV27 and TRBJ2-4; 8 bases match TRBD1. This CDR3 region has 14 residues. The germline V gene has CDR1 MNHEY and CDR2 SMNVEV (reference sequence). V lost 3 bases, J lost 5 bases, and 3 bases stayed unmatched. The chain's CDR3 is CASSFDRGQNIQYF. The CDR3 nucleotides read TGTGCCAGCAGTTTTGACAGGGGCCAAAACATTCAGTACTTC.

The CDR3 DNA reads TGTGCCAGCAGTGCAGGGGACCACTACGAGCAGTACTTC. This translates into CASSAGDHYEQYF. This chain uses TRBV6-1 with TRBJ2-7; D may be TRBD1 (6 bases). Trimming stripped 4 bases from V and 3 bases from J, with 10 bases between. Germline V gene sequence: CDR1 MNHNS, CDR2 SASEGT. The CDR3 contains 13 residues.